The 29 T cell receptor beta chains listed next were all sequenced from one sample in a study of preoperative IRX-2 immunotherapy in early breast cancer. The protocol was immunoSEQ multiplex PCR, while the TCRdb copy is restricted to in-frame clones and leaves out a portion. The data contain tens of thousands of clones, approximately 89% of them singletons. Specified treatment: preoperative locoregional IRX-2 cytokine immunotherapy. The starting material was tumor tissue, obtained after IRX-2 immunotherapy. These receptors came from a human donor with breast cancer.

The chain recombines TRBV6-8 with TRBJ1-1; D remains ambiguous. The CDR3 covers 15 residues. V dropped 5 bases and J dropped 0 bases, with 13 bases sitting between them. Germline-derived CDR1 and CDR2 are MNHGY and SAAAGT. The CDR3 DNA follows: TGTGCCAGCAGTCCAAACGGGCCGATGAACACTGAAGCTTTCTTT. Protein: CASSPNGPMNTEAFF.

The genes are TRBV29-1 and TRBJ2-7; maybe TRBD1 (5 bases). The CDR3 covers 15 residues. Trimming took off 0 bases at V and 5 bases at J, with 17 bases between the two ends. Germline V lookup: CDR1 SQVTM, CDR2 ANQGSEA. In nucleotides, the CDR3 is TGCAGCGTTGAAGATCTGGCAGGGATATTCAACGAGCAGTACGTC. Translated, it gives CSVEDLAGIFNEQYV.

This clone was counted a single time. DNA for the CDR3: TGTGCCAGCAGTCAGATATGGGATAATCAGCCCCAGCATTTT. Translating gives CASSQIWDNQPQHF. The genes are TRBV6-8 and TRBJ1-5; no definite D call. Trimming pared 5 bases from V and 4 bases from J, leaving 12 bases between. Germline CDR1 is MNHGY and CDR2 is SAAAGT. This CDR3 has 14 residues.

The chain carries TRBV6-8 and TRBJ1-5; no firm D call. Germline V gene data show CDR1 as MNHGY and CDR2 as SAAAGT. The CDR3 has 15 residues. V shed 6 bases and J shed 0 bases, with 12 bases lying between them. CDR3 residues: CASRIELYSNQPQHF. The CDR3 DNA is TGTGCCAGCAGAATAGAACTTTATAGCAATCAGCCCCAGCATTTT.

This clone was detected a few times. V and J are TRBV18 and TRBJ2-4, with D tentatively TRBD2 (5 bases). The CDR3 extends over 16 amino acids. The germline gives CDR1 KGHSH, CDR2 LQKENI. The V gene lost 3 bases and the J gene lost 0 bases, with 12 bases spanning the gap. CDR3 in amino acids: CASSPEGALAKNIQYF. For the CDR3, the DNA is TGTGCCAGCTCACCCGAGGGAGCCTTAGCCAAAAACATTCAGTACTTC.

CDR3: CASSLGYRSTGYTF. In nucleotides, the CDR3 is TGTGCCAGCAGCTTAGGATATAGGTCCACTGGCTACACCTTC. V and J are TRBV11-3 and TRBJ1-2; D remains unclear. The V gene's germline CDR1 is SGHNT and CDR2 YENEEA. CDR3 length: 14 amino acids. Trimming left V 1 base short and J 7 bases short, with 13 bases between.

The chain carries TRBV28 and TRBJ1-6; D possibly corresponds to TRBD1 (6 bases). The V gene's germline CDR1 is MDHEN and CDR2 SYDVKM. Trimming removed 6 bases at V and 14 bases at J, with 23 bases between. The CDR3 runs to 15 residues. Here the CDR3 reads CASREGGPILEALHF. The CDR3, as DNA: TGTGCCAGCAGAGAAGGGGGACCCATATTAGAGGCCCTCCACTTT. The variable domain in full, completed from reference TRBV28 and TRBJ1-6, reads DVKVTQSSRYLVKRTGEKVFLECVQDMDHENMFWYRQDPGLGLRLIYFSYDVKMKEKGDIPEGYSVSREKKERFSLILESASTNQTSMYLCASREGGPILEALHFGNGTRLTVT.

The chain couples TRBV30 to TRBJ2-3; TRBD2 matches at 11 bases. The CDR3 is 15 residues long. V gave up 2 bases and J gave up 4 bases; unmatched junction bases: 5. The V gene's germline CDR1 is GTSNPN and CDR2 SVGIG (reference sequence). The CDR3 DNA sequence: TGTGCCTGGAGTCCAGGGACTAGCGGTCCAGATACGCAGTATTTT. Protein sequence: CAWSPGTSGPDTQYF.

The rearrangement links TRBV18 to TRBJ2-1, with D tentatively TRBD2 (5 bases). Trimming cost V 0 bases and J 10 bases, with 31 bases left between them. Germline V gene data show CDR1 as KGHSH and CDR2 as LQKENI. The CDR3 consists of 20 residues. The CDR3 coding sequence is TGTGCCAGCTCACCACCCGAAGGGTCTTCGCTCATCTACGGGGTACGGGAGCAGTTCTTC. It encodes CASSPPEGSSLIYGVREQFF.

The DNA for the CDR3 is TGTGCCTGGAGGGTGGACACAGATACGCAGTATTTT. This gives the protein CAWRVDTDTQYF. The rearrangement links TRBV30 to TRBJ2-3, with D unclear. The CDR3 is 12 residues long. Germline-derived CDR1 and CDR2 are GTSNPN and SVGIG (reference sequence). Deletions cut 3 bases from V and 2 bases from J, with 6 bases between.

The chain uses TRBV29-1 and TRBJ2-7, with a tentative D call TRBD1 (5 bases). The CDR3 extends over 15 amino acids. The germline V gene has CDR1 SQVTM and CDR2 ANQGSEA. Trimming pared 2 bases from V and 4 bases from J, leaving 18 bases between. CDR3 nucleotide sequence: TGCAGCGTTGAACCCCGTCAGGGAAAGACTTACGAGCAGTACGTC. This codes for CSVEPRQGKTYEQYV.

This chain connects TRBV18 to TRBJ2-3; D gene uncertain. This CDR3 contains 14 residues. CDR1 KGHSH and CDR2 LQKENI come from the germline V gene. Trimming stripped 0 bases from V and 0 bases from J, with 4 bases between. The CDR3 DNA is TGTGCCAGCTCACCACCCGCTAGCACAGATACGCAGTATTTT. Its translation: CASSPPASTDTQYF.

This rearrangement joins TRBV7-7 to TRBJ1-3; maybe TRBD1 (6 bases). Deletions cut 1 base from V and 0 bases from J, with 10 bases between. The CDR3 has 16 residues. The germline V gene has CDR1 SSHAT and CDR2 FNYEAQ (reference sequence). The chain's CDR3 is CASSLVRGPSGNTIYF. The CDR3 DNA is TGTGCCAGCAGCTTAGTCCGGGGGCCCTCTGGAAACACCATATATTTT. The full variable domain, its missing parts supplied by reference TRBV7-7 and TRBJ1-3, is GAGVSQSPRYKVTKRGQDVTLRCDPISSHATLYWYQQALGQGPEFLTYFNYEAQPDKSGLPSDRFSAERPEGSISTLTIQRTEQRDSAMYRCASSLVRGPSGNTIYFGEGSWLTVV.

This rearrangement joins TRBV28 to TRBJ2-5; 12 positions match TRBD2. This CDR3 comprises 17 residues. Losses at the gene ends were 3 bases for V and 4 bases for J; bases not matched to a gene: 9. From germline, CDR1 is MDHEN and CDR2 SYDVKM. CDR3 bases: TGTGCCAGCAGTTTTGGACTAGCGGGGCTTTTGGGAGAGACCCAGTACTTC. This gives the protein CASSFGLAGLLGETQYF.

CDR3 in DNA: TGCAGCGTTGAGAAGGAGACGAACACTGAAGCTTTCTTT. Amino acids: CSVEKETNTEAFF. The chain links TRBV29-1 to TRBJ1-1; D ambiguous. The CDR3 is 13 amino acids. V dropped 3 bases and J dropped 1 base, with 9 bases sitting between them. Germline lookup yields CDR1 SQVTM and CDR2 ANQGSEA. Based on the CDR3 plus reference TRBV29-1 and TRBJ1-1, the full variable domain is SAVISQKPSRDICQRGTSLTIQCQVDSQVTMMFWYRQQPGQSLTLIATANQGSEATYESGFVIDKFPISRPNLTFSTLTVSNMSPEDSSIYLCSVEKETNTEAFFGQGTRLTVV.

The chain recombines TRBV11-3 with TRBJ1-4; D is uncertain. The V gene lost 3 bases and the J gene lost 5 bases, with 10 bases spanning the gap. Germline values: CDR1 SGHNT, CDR2 YENEEA. The CDR3 loop spans 14 amino acids. CDR3 residues: CASSLLGGNEKLFF. CDR3 sequence (DNA): TGTGCCAGCAGCTTGTTGGGAGGAAATGAAAAACTGTTTTTT.

V gene TRBV7-6 combines with J gene TRBJ1-1, with a possible D match to TRBD1 (5 bases). There are 18 residues in the CDR3. Per germline, CDR1 SGHVS and CDR2 FNYEAQ. The V and J ends lost 3 bases and 2 bases respectively, with 22 bases between them. This chain's CDR3 is CASSFSYGEAGGNTEAFF. In DNA, the CDR3 is TGTGCCAGCAGCTTCTCATACGGCGAGGCCGGGGGAAACACTGAAGCTTTCTTT.

The V and J genes are TRBV19 and TRBJ1-5; possible D gene TRBD1, 6 bases. Trimming stripped 4 bases from V and 1 base from J, with 8 bases between. CDR1 and CDR2 from the germline V gene are LNHDA and SQIVND (reference sequence). The CDR3 runs 14 residues. Here the CDR3 DNA reads TGTGCCAGTAGTAGAGGGGGGAGCAATCAGCCCCAGCATTTT. Amino acids: CASSRGGSNQPQHF.

This CDR3 is CASSLKTTGAGGTEAFF. DNA of the CDR3: TGCGCCAGCAGCCTAAAAACGACAGGGGCGGGCGGCACTGAAGCTTTCTTT. The V gene is TRBV5-1, the J gene TRBJ1-1; TRBD1 agrees at 8 bases. In germline, CDR1 is SGHRS, CDR2 YFSETQ. The length of the CDR3 is 17 residues. The V and J ends lost 4 bases and 4 bases, in that order; junction bases with no gene match: 15. The entire variable domain, with the rest obtained from reference TRBV5-1 and TRBJ1-1, is as follows: KAGVTQTPRYLIKTRGQQVTLSCSPISGHRSVSWYQQTPGQGLQFLFEYFSETQRNKGNFPGRFSGRQFSNSRSEMNVSTLELGDSALYLCASSLKTTGAGGTEAFFGQGTRLTVV.

The chain uses TRBV5-1 and TRBJ2-2, with TRBD2 identical over 8 bases. V lost 8 bases and J lost 1; bases outside the gene matches: 7. CDR1 is SGHRS, CDR2 YFSETQ, per germline. The CDR3 runs 15 residues. CDR3 coding DNA: TGCGCCAGTAGTCGCGGGGGGCAGAACACCGGGGAGCTGTTTTTT. Amino acids: CASSRGGQNTGELFF.

The genes are TRBV11-3 and TRBJ2-5; TRBD2 matches 7 bases. The CDR3 spans 14 residues. Per germline, CDR1 SGHNT and CDR2 YENEEA. V was clipped by 2 bases and J by 5 bases; unmatched bases: 5. In DNA, the CDR3 is TGTGCCAGCAGCTTACGCGGGGGAGGCGAGACCCAGTACTTC. Protein product: CASSLRGGGETQYF.

J is TRBJ2-3 and V is TRBV6-8; no clear D gene. The CDR3 spans 12 residues. Trimming took 5 bases from V and 6 from J, leaving 9 bases between them. The V gene's germline CDR1 is MNHGY and CDR2 SAAAGT. The CDR3, as DNA: TGTGCCAGCAGTCTGACGGGTGATACGCAGTATTTT. Translated: CASSLTGDTQYF.

V is TRBV28 and J is TRBJ2-7; 7 nucleotides agree with TRBD1. The CDR3 is 13 amino acids. V lost 4 bases, J lost 2 bases, and 2 bases stayed unmatched. Germline V lookup: CDR1 MDHEN, CDR2 SYDVKM. As DNA, the CDR3 is TGTGCCAGCAGTTCACAGGGGACCTACGAGCAGTACGTC. Residues: CASSSQGTYEQYV.

J is TRBJ2-3 and V is TRBV14; the match to TRBD2 covers 8 bases. Trimming at V came to 4 bases and at J to 8 bases, leaving 17 bases not matched to a gene. CDR3 length: 17 residues. CDR1 is SGHDN and CDR2 is FVKESK in the germline V gene. CDR3 residues: CASSPSGVAGYYGTQYF. The DNA for the CDR3 is TGTGCCAGCAGCCCGAGCGGAGTAGCGGGATATTATGGTACGCAGTATTTT.

The rearrangement joins TRBV5-1 to TRBJ2-5; 7 positions agree with TRBD1. This CDR3 is built from 14 residues. Looked up from germline, CDR1 is SGHRS and CDR2 is YFSETQ. Trimming took 5 bases from V and 2 from J; bases not matched to a gene: 6. CDR3 nucleotides: TGCGCCAGCAGTATCGGGACAGTACAAGAGACCCAGTACTTC. This codes for CASSIGTVQETQYF.

The chain couples TRBV6-8 to TRBJ2-1; the match to TRBD2 covers 10 bases. CDR3 length: 15 amino acids. The ends lost 6 bases at V and 4 bases at J; junction bases unmatched: 6. Germline V gene data show CDR1 as MNHGY and CDR2 as SAAAGT. CDR3 DNA sequence: TGTGCCAGCAGGCCCGGGACTAGCGATTACAATGAGCAGTTCTTC. Protein product: CASRPGTSDYNEQFF.

Here the CDR3 DNA reads TGTGCTAGTGGCTCAGGGGCAGGGGGGATCACTGAAGCTTTCTTT. This gives the protein CASGSGAGGITEAFF. This rearrangement joins TRBV12-5 to TRBJ1-1, with 7 bases fitting TRBD1. This CDR3 spans 15 amino acids. V shed 6 bases and J 4 bases; nucleotides not matched to a gene: 11. The germline V gene has CDR1 LGHNT and CDR2 FRNRAP.

The rearrangement joins TRBV11-3 to TRBJ1-2; D gene unclear. Germline CDR1 and CDR2: SGHNT and YENEEA. The CDR3 has 14 amino acids. V gave up 0 bases and J gave up 6 bases, with 11 bases separating them. CDR3 coding DNA: TGTGCCAGCAGCTTAGAGGTTGCATGGGATGGCTACACCTTC. Protein product: CASSLEVAWDGYTF. The entire variable domain, with the rest obtained from reference TRBV11-3 and TRBJ1-2, is as follows: EAGVVQSPRYKIIEKKQPVAFWCNPISGHNTLYWYLQNLGQGPELLIRYENEEAVDDSQLPKDRFSAERLKGVDSTLKIQPAELGDSAVYLCASSLEVAWDGYTFGSGTRLTVV.

The gene calls are TRBV11-3 and TRBJ1-3; tentative D call: TRBD1 (6 bases). The CDR3 contains 14 residues. Germline-derived CDR1 and CDR2 are SGHNT and YENEEA. V dropped 3 bases and J dropped 7 bases, with 13 bases sitting between them. CDR3 sequence: CASSLGWGRNTIYF. The CDR3 bases are TGTGCCAGCAGCTTGGGATGGGGGCGGAACACCATATATTTT.